The 14 T cell receptor beta chains reported below all come from one sample, sequenced in a study of blood T cell repertoires in COVID-19 (dated by TCRdb to the early 2020s). Library preparation was by the immunoSEQ multiplex PCR assay. In its TCRdb copy, this immuneACCESS table keeps in-frame sequences only and misses some clones. Where compared with another copy, unresolved V genes explain less than half of these, and the others have no known cause. The sample includes more than 350,000 clones, with approximately 89% observed a single time. The ten biggest clones cover more than 9% of the sample. The source material was peripheral blood. The receptor set was obtained from a woman in her thirties with COVID-19, enrolled during active disease.

The chain carries TRBV6-5 and TRBJ2-7; D may be TRBD1 (6 bases). CDR3 length: 14 amino acids. V was shortened by 1 base and J by 2 bases, with 9 bases between the two germline ends. Germline CDR1 and CDR2: MNHEY and SVGAGI. CDR3 region: CASSYFRGPYEQYF. Written as DNA, the CDR3 is TGTGCCAGCAGTTACTTCAGGGGTCCCTACGAGCAGTACTTC.

The gene calls are TRBV9 and TRBJ2-3; D is possibly TRBD2 (7 bases). Germline CDR1 SGDLS, CDR2 YYNGEE. V was trimmed by 6 bases and J by 3 bases, leaving 26 bases between them. The CDR3 extends over 18 amino acids. CDR3 loop: CASTQFGDWGRGTDTQYF. The CDR3 region has the DNA TGTGCCAGCACCCAATTTGGGGACTGGGGGAGGGGGACAGATACGCAGTATTTT. Full variable domain (outside the CDR3, taken from reference TRBV9 and TRBJ2-3): DSGVTQTPKHLITATGQRVTLRCSPRSGDLSVYWYQQSLDQGLQFLIQYYNGEERAKGNILERFSAQQFPDLHSELNLSSLELGDSALYFCASTQFGDWGRGTDTQYFGPGTRLTVL.

The J gene is TRBJ2-1, the V gene TRBV20-1; the D gene is possibly TRBD2 (5 bases). The germline CDR1 and CDR2 sequences are DFQATT and SNEGSKA (reference sequence). The CDR3 has 11 residues. Trimming took off 5 bases at V and 12 bases at J, with 14 bases between the two ends. CDR3 coding DNA: TGCAGTGCTTCGACCCCCCGGGGGCAGTTCTTC. This gives the protein CSASTPRGQFF.

About this clone: At the DNA level, this CDR3 is encoded by other sequences in the same sample as well. The genes are TRBV19 and TRBJ2-2, with 12 bases lining up with TRBD2. This CDR3 comprises 15 residues. Trimming at V came to 5 bases and at J to 7 bases, leaving 5 bases not matched to a gene. CDR1 is LNHDA, CDR2 SQIVND, per germline (reference sequence). CDR3 DNA: TGTGCCAGTAGTCCACGGACTAGCGGGAACGGGGAGCTGTTTTTT. Amino acid sequence: CASSPRTSGNGELFF.

J is TRBJ2-1 and V is TRBV12-3 or TRBV12-4, with TRBD2 matching over 9 bases. The CDR3 has 13 amino acids. The J segment lost 10 bases and the V segment lost 5 bases, leaving 6 bases of the junction unmatched. In DNA, the CDR3 is TGTGCCAGCAGTGATTCAACTAGCGGGGAGCAGTTCTTC. Its protein product is CASSDSTSGEQFF.

This chain joins TRBV5-1 and TRBJ2-7, with TRBD2 matching 11 bases. Germline loops: CDR1 SGHRS, CDR2 YFSETQ. The CDR3 is 15 residues long. V trimming: 2 bases; J trimming: 0 bases; junction bases outside the gene matches: 1. The chain's CDR3 is CASSFTSGSSYEQYF. The CDR3 DNA reads as TGCGCCAGCAGCTTTACTAGCGGGAGCTCCTACGAGCAGTACTTC.

This chain joins TRBV6-5 and TRBJ2-5, with D perhaps TRBD2 (6 bases). CDR1 is MNHEY and CDR2 is SVGAGI in the germline V gene. This CDR3 is built from 16 residues. Trimming removed 0 bases from V and 3 bases from J, with 14 bases in between. The CDR3 loop reads CASSYSMGGGEETQYF. As DNA, the CDR3 is TGTGCCAGCAGTTACTCGATGGGAGGTGGGGAAGAGACCCAGTACTTC.

The V and J genes are TRBV6-2 or TRBV6-3 and TRBJ2-7; 7 bases fit TRBD2. This CDR3 comprises 14 residues. Trimming removed 6 bases from V and 7 bases from J; junction bases left unmatched: 12. Germline V gene data show CDR1 as MNHEY and CDR2 as SVGEGT. CDR3 coding DNA: TGTGCCAGCAGCGGACGTCTGCGGGAGTCAGAGCAGTACTTC. Amino acid sequence: CASSGRLRESEQYF.

V usage is TRBV5-5 and J usage is TRBJ2-7; D is undetermined. Between the trimmed V and J ends, which lost 0 bases and 3 bases, there was a span of 10 bases. CDR1 is SGHKS and CDR2 is YYEKEE in the germline V gene (reference sequence). The CDR3 sequence is 14 residues long. The CDR3 loop is CASSLAPEYYEQYF. The DNA for the CDR3 is TGTGCCAGCAGCTTGGCTCCAGAATACTACGAGCAGTACTTC.

The chain has TRBV30 and TRBJ1-2; D gene unclear. This CDR3 spans 13 amino acids. The germline V gene encodes CDR1 GTSNPN and CDR2 SVGIG (reference sequence). Trimming stripped 1 base from V and 5 bases from J, with 11 bases between. As DNA, the CDR3 is TGTGCCTGGAGTGCCGCCTCCACTTATGGCTACACCTTC. It encodes CAWSAASTYGYTF.

The CDR3 reads CASSQLAGGPYEQFF. The CDR3 DNA sequence: TGCGCCAGCAGCCAACTAGCGGGAGGGCCCTATGAGCAGTTCTTC. This chain links TRBV4-1 with TRBJ2-1; TRBD2 aligns across 12 bases. The V gene end was trimmed by 2 bases and the J gene end by 8 bases; junction bases not matched to a gene: 4. The CDR3 covers 15 residues. Germline loops: CDR1 MGHRA, CDR2 YSYEKL.

V gene TRBV30 combines with J gene TRBJ2-2, with 7 nucleotides matching TRBD1. Germline trimming cut 2 bases from V and 0 bases from J; bases unmatched to any gene: 6. The CDR3 has 16 amino acids. Germline loops: CDR1 GTSNPN, CDR2 SVGIG (reference sequence). CDR3 sequence (DNA): TGTGCCTGGAGTTTCAAAGGGACAGCGAACACCGGGGAGCTGTTTTTT. Translation: CAWSFKGTANTGELFF. Combining the CDR3 with reference TRBV30 and TRBJ2-2 gives the whole variable domain SQTIHQWPATLVQPVGSPLSLECTVEGTSNPNLYWYRQAAGRGLQLLFYSVGIGQISSEVPQNLSASRPQDRQFILSSKKLLLSDSGFYLCAWSFKGTANTGELFFGEGSRLTVL.

The rearrangement links TRBV28 to TRBJ2-1; 11 bases fit TRBD2. This CDR3 is 18 amino acids long. Looked up from germline, CDR1 is MDHEN and CDR2 is SYDVKM. The trim removed 8 bases at V and 0 bases at J, leaving 12 bases unmatched. Written as DNA, the CDR3 is TGTGCCAGCGAACTAGCGGGGGAGCTAAGGTCCTCCTACAATGAGCAGTTCTTC. Amino acids: CASELAGELRSSYNEQFF.

The chain recombines TRBV19 with TRBJ2-1; 7 bases are a match to TRBD1. This CDR3 is built from 14 residues. V was pared by 3 bases and J by 6 bases, with 5 bases of the junction left unmatched. Per the germline V gene, CDR1 is LNHDA and CDR2 is SQIVND (reference sequence). In nucleotides, the CDR3 is TGTGCCAGTAGTATGGGAAGACAGGGCAATGAGCAGTTCTTC. It codes for CASSMGRQGNEQFF.